This T cell receptor (beta chain) derives from a study of T cells in Graves' hyperthyroidism and ophthalmopathy. This clonotype has more than one count but fewer than ten. The CDR3 is 11 residues long. V was shortened by 8 bases and J by 3 bases, with 10 bases between the two germline ends. The germline gives CDR1 SQVTM, CDR2 ANQGSEA. TCR beta CDR3 region amplification was performed from RNA transcripts. The TCR CDR3 first-round RT-PCR relied on the HTBI primer set. TCRdb re-called the multiplex PCR reads through MiXCR, storing one row per CDR3 protein. The repertoire holds 500,000 to 750,000 distinct CDR3 sequences, about 45% seen once, with more than 7.5% in the top ten.

The V call is TRBV29-1, the J call TRBJ1-2, with D unresolved. Sequencing used peripheral blood or thyroid tissue (not recorded which). This clonotype was sampled from a woman under 30 with Graves' hyperthyroidism. CDR3 protein: CSLIGDYGYTF. The CDR3 nucleotides are TGCAGCTTAATCGGGGACTATGGCTACACCTTC.